The 17 T cell receptor beta chains in this list originate from one sample, sequenced in a study of immune characterization of retroperitoneal liposarcoma. TCRdb fed the PCR reads into MiXCR, producing one record per CDR3 protein. The sample includes some 20,000 distinct CDR3 sequences, around 38% of them seen just once. Sequenced: blood. These receptors all come from a male donor with retroperitoneal liposarcoma.

As regards this clonotype: Sequence at one end of the junction differs from germline and may be a read error. The CDR3 bases are TGCGCCAGCAGCACAGGACAGGGAGAGACCCAGTTCTTC. It translates to CASSTGQGETQFF. This chain uses TRBV5-3 with TRBJ2-1; 8 bases map to TRBD1. TRBV5-3 is an ORF; its function is uncertain. The CDR3 extends over 13 amino acids.

The genes are TRBV27 and TRBJ2-7; D not certain. Germline V CDR1 and CDR2: MNHEY, SMNVEV (reference sequence). V gave up 3 bases and J gave up 0 bases, with 15 bases separating them. This CDR3 has 16 amino acids. CDR3 bases: TGTGCCAGCAGTTTCAACACCCACAAGAACTCCTACGAGCAGTACTTC. It encodes CASSFNTHKNSYEQYF.

The sample holds a few counts of this clonotype. V usage is TRBV12-3 or TRBV12-4 and J usage is TRBJ2-3, with TRBD2 identical over 9 bases. The ends lost 6 bases at V and 4 bases at J; junction bases unmatched: 5. The CDR3 consists of 14 residues. CDR3 coding DNA: TGTGCCAGCAGGCGGGGGGGTGGGGCAGATACGCAGTATTTT. It encodes CASRRGGGADTQYF.

Remarks on this clonotype: Its ends do not fully match the called genes, so a read error is possible. This chain links TRBV5-3 with TRBJ2-7; D call uncertain. TRBV5-3 carries the ORF label, with uncertain function. The CDR3 has 16 amino acids. In DNA form, the CDR3 reads TGTGCCAGCAGCTTGGGCCCTGGCCCTGTGTCCTACGAGCAGTACTTC. Translated: CASSLGPGPVSYEQYF.

This clonotype was seen only a few times. The DNA of the CDR3 is TGTGCCAGCAGTTTTATTGCTAATGAAAAACTGTTTTTT. Encoded protein: CASSFIANEKLFF. The V call is TRBV12-3 or TRBV12-4, the J call TRBJ1-4; D gene unclear. Trimming took off 3 bases at V and 3 bases at J, with 5 bases between the two ends. The CDR3 extends over 13 amino acids.

V usage is TRBV6-6 and J usage is TRBJ2-1; TRBD1 agrees at 7 bases. The J call may be in error: the DNA end matches TRBJ2-4 better. Germline V gene sequence: CDR1 MNHNY, CDR2 SVGAGI (reference sequence). The length of the CDR3 is 17 residues. CDR3 coding DNA: TGTGCCAGCAGTTACTACTACAGGGGATCGCCCAAAAACATTCAGTACTTC. Encoded protein: CASSYYYRGSPKNIQYF.

On this clonotype: At one end the junction does not follow the germline gene, possibly because of a read error. The chain couples TRBV7-2 to TRBJ2-1; the D gene could be TRBD1 or TRBD2 (5 bases each). The CDR3 is 15 amino acids. Germline CDR1 is SGHTA and CDR2 is FQGNSA. The chain's CDR3 is CASRGPSTSYKEQFF. The CDR3 DNA is TGTGCCAGCAGGGGACCCTCTACCTCCTACAAGGAGCAGTTCTTC.

This clonotype was seen only a few times. The rearrangement uses TRBV6-2 or TRBV6-3 and TRBJ2-1; 7 positions agree with TRBD2. CDR3 length: 11 residues. Germline-derived CDR1 and CDR2 are MNHEY and SVGEGT. V lost 11 bases, J lost 12 bases, and 10 bases stayed unmatched. CDR3 bases: TGTGCCGTCTGGGGCGGGGGACCGCAGTTCTTC. This translates into CAVWGGGPQFF.

This clonotype has a single count. This sequence joins TRBV6-6 and TRBJ2-1; 13 nucleotides align to TRBD2. Germline values: CDR1 MNHNY, CDR2 SVGAGI (reference sequence). The V gene end was trimmed by 5 bases and the J gene end by 10 bases; junction bases not matched to a gene: 5. The CDR3 spans 14 residues. The chain's CDR3 is CASSGLAGAYEQFF. DNA for the CDR3: TGTGCCAGCAGTGGACTAGCGGGAGCCTACGAGCAGTTCTTC.

At least ten counts were recorded for this clonotype. The chain recombines TRBV25-1 with TRBJ2-1; a weak D match, TRBD2 (7 bases). From germline, CDR1 is MGHDK and CDR2 SYGVNS. Trimming removed 5 bases at V and 3 bases at J, with 11 bases between. This CDR3 comprises 14 residues. CDR3 bases: TGTGCCAGCAGTAAGGGGGAGGGCTACAATGAGCAGTTCTTC. This gives the protein CASSKGEGYNEQFF.

In regard to this clonotype: The final CDR3 position lacks the conserved phenylalanine or tryptophan, pointing to a likely read error. The chain recombines TRBV7-6 with TRBJ2-7; 13 nucleotides line up with TRBD2. The CDR3 is 17 residues long. Germline V gives CDR1 SGHVS, CDR2 FNYEAQ. The CDR3 sequence is CASSTTSGGPMSYGQYL. The CDR3 DNA reads as TGTGCCAGCAGCACGACTAGCGGGGGGCCCATGTCCTACGGGCAGTACTTG.

The V and J genes are TRBV12-3 or TRBV12-4 and TRBJ2-4; 11 nucleotides agree with TRBD2. The J call could be wrong; TRBJ2-1 is a better fit for the DNA end. CDR3 size: 19 residues. The CDR3 DNA reads as TGTGCCAGCAGTTTAGGTCTGGCTAGCGGGAGGCAGCTTGGAGAGACCCAGTTCTTC. Protein: CASSLGLASGRQLGETQFF.

By share, this clonotype counts as medium-sized (0.01 to 0.1%). The chain uses TRBV11-2 and TRBJ2-1; maybe TRBD2 (6 bases). Germline V lookup: CDR1 SGHAT, CDR2 FQNNGV. Trimming took 1 base from V and 3 from J, leaving 13 bases between them. CDR3 size: 16 residues. The CDR3 nucleotides are TGTGCCAGCAGCTTAGCGGGGGTTAGCTACTACAATGAGCAGTTCTTC. This gives the protein CASSLAGVSYYNEQFF.

The rearrangement uses TRBV27 and TRBJ2-7; D might be TRBD2 (7 bases). V lost 5 bases, J lost 7 bases, and 33 bases lay in between. The CDR3 covers 19 residues. The V gene's germline CDR1 is MNHEY and CDR2 SMNVEV (reference sequence). CDR3 protein: CASSPAGLGGGSAHNEQYF. The CDR3 DNA is TGTGCCAGCAGTCCCGCCGGACTAGGGGGGGGCTCCGCCCACAATGAGCAGTACTTC.

This clonotype was observed a handful of times. The chain links TRBV12-3 or TRBV12-4 to TRBJ1-1; no definite D call. The germline V and J ends were trimmed by 6 bases and 4 bases, with 12 bases remaining between them. CDR3 length: 13 amino acids. CDR3 sequence: CASSPSTRTEAFF. The CDR3 DNA reads as TGTGCCAGCAGCCCTTCGACGCGCACTGAAGCTTTCTTT.

The chain couples TRBV11-2 to TRBJ2-4, with a tentative D call TRBD2 (6 bases). TRBJ2-7 matches the DNA end more closely, so the J call is doubtful. The CDR3 has 15 residues. Germline V gene sequence: CDR1 SGHAT, CDR2 FQNNGV. This chain's CDR3 is CASSLWGDPVYEQYF. The CDR3 DNA sequence: TGTGCCAGCAGCCTGTGGGGGGACCCTGTCTACGAGCAGTACTTC.

A note on this clonotype: Since a much larger clone is just one base distant, this may be a read error. The rearrangement joins TRBV7-2 to TRBJ1-6; D is perhaps TRBD1 (5 bases). There are 15 residues in the CDR3. The germline gives CDR1 SGHTA, CDR2 FQGNSA. The DNA of the CDR3 is TGTGCCAGCAGCTTAGACCCAGGGATATTTTCACCCCCCCACTTT. Protein sequence: CASSLDPGIFSPPHF.